What follows are 7 T cell receptor beta chains derived from one specimen sequenced in a study of beta chain features in type 1 diabetes. Points from the study as a whole: When Type 1 diabetes patients were examined, their TCRB CDR3s proved moderately but significantly shorter in all four CD4+ subsets.

The study reverse transcribed the entire isolated RNA, so it sequenced expressed TCRB transcripts. Data came from immunoSEQ multiplex PCR; TCRdb stores just in-frame clones and leaves some out. The sample gives roughly 300,000 clones, about a tenth of which show up once; roughly 0.99% is in the top ten. For these receptors, no antigen is known. Sequenced: central memory CD4+ T cells from blood. Receptors were obtained from a man aged 30 to 39 with type 1 diabetes.

The chain uses TRBV9 and TRBJ2-5; D possibly corresponds to TRBD2 (5 bases). The germline gives CDR1 SGDLS, CDR2 YYNGEE. CDR3 length: 15 amino acids. The ends were cut back, 0 bases at V and 2 bases at J, with 11 bases in the middle. The DNA of the CDR3 is TGTGCCAGCAGCGTAGGTGAGGGAACTCAAGAGACCCAGTACTTC. It encodes CASSVGEGTQETQYF.

This clone was recorded a few times. The chain couples TRBV9 to TRBJ1-5; the D is unclear. Germline CDR1 SGDLS, CDR2 YYNGEE. The CDR3 has 13 amino acids. With 4 bases removed from V and 5 bases from J, the gap between germline ends came to 10 bases. This CDR3 is CASSLAEYQPQHF. DNA of the CDR3: TGTGCCAGCAGCCTCGCTGAGTATCAGCCCCAGCATTTT.

This clone was counted between two and nine times. Other DNA sequences in the same sample also yield this CDR3. The chain combines TRBV18 with TRBJ1-4; D uncertain. This CDR3 contains 12 residues. The germline V gene encodes CDR1 KGHSH and CDR2 LQKENI. Trimming removed 6 bases at V and 8 bases at J, with 10 bases between. CDR3 bases: TGTGCCAGCTCGCCTAGTAGGGAAAAACTGTTTTTT. Translated: CASSPSREKLFF.

This clone came up a few times. The genes are TRBV5-6 and TRBJ2-1; 8 bases fit TRBD2. Germline V lookup: CDR1 SGHDT, CDR2 YYEEEE. CDR3 length equals 17 residues. J gave up 2 bases and V 7 bases, and 14 bases lay outside the gene matches. CDR3 nucleotides: TGTGCCAGCGGGGCTTCTGCCAGCGGGGGCCCCTACAATGAGCAGTTCTTC. This translates into CASGASASGGPYNEQFF. Variable domain in full (rest from reference TRBV5-6 and TRBJ2-1): DAGVTQSPTHLIKTRGQQVTLRCSPKSGHDTVSWYQQALGQGPQFIFQYYEEEERQRGNFPDRFSGHQFPNYSSELNVNALLLGDSALYLCASGASASGGPYNEQFFGPGTRLTVL.

V and J are TRBV2 and TRBJ2-1; D is perhaps TRBD1 (5 bases). This CDR3 spans 13 amino acids. Trimming left V 5 bases short and J 6 bases short, with 11 bases between. The germline V gene has CDR1 SNHLY and CDR2 FYNNEI. The CDR3 coding sequence is TGTGCCAGCAGTAACGACAGAATCAATGAGCAGTTCTTC. This encodes CASSNDRINEQFF.

The genes are TRBV5-6 and TRBJ1-2; D is perhaps TRBD1 (5 bases). V shed 7 bases and J shed 3 bases, with 13 bases lying between them. From germline, CDR1 is SGHDT and CDR2 YYEEEE. The CDR3 is 13 residues long. CDR3 in amino acids: CASGKEGYYGYTF. In DNA form, the CDR3 reads TGTGCCAGCGGGAAAGAGGGGTACTATGGCTACACCTTC.

This clone was picked up a small number of times. The V gene is TRBV4-1, the J gene TRBJ1-2; weak D call: TRBD1 (6 bases). V lost 0 bases, J lost 8 bases, and 10 bases lay in between. CDR1 and CDR2 (germline): MGHRA, YSYEKL. The CDR3 is 13 amino acids. CDR3 in amino acids: CASSQDGGHGYTF. The CDR3 nucleotides are TGCGCCAGCAGCCAAGATGGGGGGCACGGCTACACCTTC.